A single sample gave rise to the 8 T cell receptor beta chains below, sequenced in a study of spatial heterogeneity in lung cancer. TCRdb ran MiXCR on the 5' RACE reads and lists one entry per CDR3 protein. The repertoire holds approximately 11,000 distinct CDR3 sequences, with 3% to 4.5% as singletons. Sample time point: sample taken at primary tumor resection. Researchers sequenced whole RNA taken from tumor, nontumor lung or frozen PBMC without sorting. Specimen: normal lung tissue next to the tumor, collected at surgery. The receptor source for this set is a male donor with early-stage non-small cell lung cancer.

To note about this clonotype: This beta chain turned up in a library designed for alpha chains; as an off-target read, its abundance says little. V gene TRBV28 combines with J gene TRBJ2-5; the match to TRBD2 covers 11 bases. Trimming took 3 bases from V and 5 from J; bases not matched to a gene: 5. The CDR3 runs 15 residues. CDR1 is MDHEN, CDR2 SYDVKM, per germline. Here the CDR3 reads CASSFTSGSRETQYF. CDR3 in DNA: TGTGCCAGCAGTTTCACTAGCGGGAGTCGTGAGACCCAGTACTTC.

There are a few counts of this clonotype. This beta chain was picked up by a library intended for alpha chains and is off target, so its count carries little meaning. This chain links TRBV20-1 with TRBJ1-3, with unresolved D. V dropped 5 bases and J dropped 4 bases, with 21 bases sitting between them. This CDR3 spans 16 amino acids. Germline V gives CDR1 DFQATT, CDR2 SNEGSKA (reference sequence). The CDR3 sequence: CSAPRGPNDVGNTIYF. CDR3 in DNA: TGCAGTGCTCCCCGAGGCCCAAACGACGTGGGAAACACCATATATTTT.

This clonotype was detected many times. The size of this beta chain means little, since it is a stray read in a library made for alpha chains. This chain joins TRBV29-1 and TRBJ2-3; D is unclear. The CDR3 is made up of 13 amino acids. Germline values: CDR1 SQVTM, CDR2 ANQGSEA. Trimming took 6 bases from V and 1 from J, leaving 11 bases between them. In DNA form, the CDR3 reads TGCAGCGTCCGTAGTCCTGGCACAGATACGCAGTATTTT. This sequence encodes CSVRSPGTDTQYF.

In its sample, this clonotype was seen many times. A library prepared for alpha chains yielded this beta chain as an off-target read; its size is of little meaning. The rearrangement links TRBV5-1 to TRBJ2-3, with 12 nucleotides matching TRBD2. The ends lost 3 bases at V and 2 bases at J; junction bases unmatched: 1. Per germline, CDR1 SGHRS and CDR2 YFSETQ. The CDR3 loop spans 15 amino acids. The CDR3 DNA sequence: TGCGCCAGCAGCTGGACTAGCGGGGACACAGATACGCAGTATTTT. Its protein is CASSWTSGDTDTQYF.

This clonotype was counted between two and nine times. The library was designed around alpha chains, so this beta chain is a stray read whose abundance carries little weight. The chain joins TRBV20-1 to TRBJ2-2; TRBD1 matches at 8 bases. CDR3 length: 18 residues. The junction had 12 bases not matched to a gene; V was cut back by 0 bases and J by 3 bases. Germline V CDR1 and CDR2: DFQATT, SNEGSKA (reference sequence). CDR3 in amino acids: CSARDKRRQGSDTGELFF. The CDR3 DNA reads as TGCAGTGCTAGAGATAAAAGGCGACAGGGGTCGGACACCGGGGAGCTGTTTTTT.

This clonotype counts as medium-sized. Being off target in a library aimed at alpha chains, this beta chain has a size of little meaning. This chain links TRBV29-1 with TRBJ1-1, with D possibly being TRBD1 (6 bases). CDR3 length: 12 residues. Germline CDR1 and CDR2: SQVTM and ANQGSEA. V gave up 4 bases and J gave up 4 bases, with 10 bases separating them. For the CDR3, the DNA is TGCAGCGTTGCCAGGGGTTTCACTGAAGCTTTCTTT. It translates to CSVARGFTEAFF.

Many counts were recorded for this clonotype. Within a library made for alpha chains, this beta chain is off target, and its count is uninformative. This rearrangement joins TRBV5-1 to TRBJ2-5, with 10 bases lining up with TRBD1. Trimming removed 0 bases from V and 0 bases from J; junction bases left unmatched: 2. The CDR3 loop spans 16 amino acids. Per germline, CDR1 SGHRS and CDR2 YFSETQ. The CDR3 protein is CASSLEGTGDQETQYF. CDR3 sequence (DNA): TGCGCCAGCAGCTTGGAAGGGACAGGGGACCAAGAGACCCAGTACTTC.

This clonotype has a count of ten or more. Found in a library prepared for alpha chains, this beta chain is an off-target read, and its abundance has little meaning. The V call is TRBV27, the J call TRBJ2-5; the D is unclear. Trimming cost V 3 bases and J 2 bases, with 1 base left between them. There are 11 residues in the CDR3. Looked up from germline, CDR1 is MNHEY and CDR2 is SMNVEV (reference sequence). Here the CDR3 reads CASSFQETQYF. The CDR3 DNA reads TGTGCCAGCAGTTTTCAAGAGACCCAGTACTTC.